This T cell receptor beta chain was captured by sequencing in a study of T-cell reconstitution after alpha-beta-depleted transplantation in children. Unique molecular identifiers were incorporated into the prepared TCRbeta library. TCRdb re-called the PCR reads through MiXCR, storing one row per CDR3 protein. The profile covers 200,000 to 250,000 distinct CDR3 sequences, with roughly 10% appearing a single time and roughly 28% taken by the ten largest. Study observations and caveats: A year had passed since transplant, and T-cell counts and diversity by then came mostly from newly produced T cells. Surviving recipient T cells and thymic progenitors accounted for the high day-60 TCRbeta diversity observed in some patients. Reports say that about two months after transplant, the alpha-beta T cells came out of several hundred graft clones that had expanded.

This clonotype was seen many times. Its antigen remains unknown. CDR1 is SGHTA, CDR2 FQGNSA, per germline. This CDR3 comprises 15 residues. J lost 2 bases, V lost 3 bases, and 6 bases had no gene match. The V call is TRBV7-2, the J call TRBJ2-5, with 7 bases fitting TRBD2. The input for sequencing was PBMCs, taken before TCRalphabeta/CD19-depleted stem cell transplant. The clonotype originates from a child under three years old with acute myeloid leukemia, due to receive a stem cell transplant. The CDR3 spells CASSFNSGPQETQYF. CDR3 DNA sequence: TGTGCCAGCAGCTTTAATAGCGGGCCGCAAGAGACCCAGTACTTC.